This passage covers 21 T cell receptor beta chains from one sample sequenced in a study of T cells expressing NK-cell markers. TCRdb re-analyzed the 5' RACE reads; it lists each CDR3 protein once, without DNA. This specimen shows about 380,000 distinct CDR3 sequences; the ten leading clones hold around 5.3%. What was sequenced was blood T cells: a sorted CD56 or NKG2C T cell subset, CD4+ or CD8+ T cells, or bulk PBMC T cells (not recorded which). The receptors were gathered from a man aged 18 to 69 in good health.

The CDR3 spells CSVGSGLSTDTQYF. V is TRBV29-1 and J is TRBJ2-3; TCRdb outputs TRBD1, but without DNA this stays unchecked. This CDR3 has 14 amino acids. Germline assignment: CDR1 SQVTM and CDR2 ANQGSEA.

V is TRBV29-1 and J is TRBJ1-3. CDR1 is SQVTM and CDR2 is ANQGSEA in the germline V gene. The CDR3 is 14 amino acids. The CDR3 is CSVSYGSSGNTIYF.

This sequence joins TRBV20-1 and TRBJ2-1; there is no DNA to check the TCRdb D call of TRBD1. This CDR3 has 16 residues. Germline CDR1 reads DFQATT; CDR2 reads SNEGSKA (reference sequence). The CDR3 sequence is CSAEDRGRVSDNEQFF.

The chain has TRBV11-2 and TRBJ2-3; TCRdb names TRBD1, which stays unverified in the absence of DNA. Germline assignment: CDR1 SGHAT and CDR2 FQNNGV. The CDR3 extends over 16 amino acids. CDR3 amino acids: CASSLDGTPRTDTQYF.

The genes are TRBV2 and TRBJ2-7. Germline V gene sequence: CDR1 SNHLY, CDR2 FYNNEI. The CDR3 extends over 13 amino acids. The CDR3 spells CASSASVYGEQYF.

This chain uses TRBV7-2 with TRBJ2-1; TCRdb's D call, TRBD2, is unchecked because there is no DNA. The CDR3 consists of 15 residues. Germline loops: CDR1 SGHTA, CDR2 FQGNSA. This chain's CDR3 is CASRPGTSGGAEQFF.

V is TRBV27 and J is TRBJ2-2; TCRdb names TRBD2, which stays unverified in the absence of DNA. CDR3 length: 17 residues. Germline CDR1 reads MNHEY; CDR2 reads SMNVEV (reference sequence). CDR3 region: CATRKLAGNTNTGELFF.

CDR3 sequence: CSARDPFREYQETQYF. This chain links TRBV20-1 with TRBJ2-5; the TCRdb call, TRBD1, lacks DNA for checking. This CDR3 region has 16 residues. CDR1 and CDR2 from the germline V gene are DFQATT and SNEGSKA (reference sequence).

V gene TRBV2 combines with J gene TRBJ2-3; TCRdb selects TRBD1, and the lack of DNA leaves this call unchecked. Germline V gene sequence: CDR1 SNHLY, CDR2 FYNNEI. CDR3 size: 15 residues. This CDR3 reads CASSPDRGPKDTQYF. Drawing the rest from reference TRBV2 and TRBJ2-3, the complete variable domain is EPEVTQTPSHQVTQMGQEVILRCVPISNHLYFYWYRQILGQKVEFLVSFYNNEISEKSEIFDDQFSVERPDGSNFTLKIRSTKLEDSAMYFCASSPDRGPKDTQYFGPGTRLTVL.

The rearrangement joins TRBV9 to TRBJ2-3; TCRdb indicates TRBD2, and absent DNA this call remains unverified. From germline, CDR1 is SGDLS and CDR2 YYNGEE. The CDR3 length is 18 residues. CDR3 protein: CASSVELTSGGAWGTQYF.

The chain joins TRBV12-3 or TRBV12-4 to TRBJ1-2; TCRdb's assignment of TRBD1 cannot be checked, as there is no DNA. CDR3 size: 14 residues. CDR3 loop: CASKPTGGGYGYTF.

The chain uses TRBV2 and TRBJ2-6; lacking DNA, the TRBD1 call made by TCRdb goes unchecked. The CDR3 runs 14 residues. Germline V gene lookup returns CDR1 SNHLY and CDR2 FYNNEI. The CDR3 sequence is CASSVQGANSVLTF.

The chain has TRBV5-6 and TRBJ2-3; TCRdb's D call of TRBD2 is untestable without DNA. The CDR3 length is 17 residues. Germline CDR1 SGHDT, CDR2 YYEEEE. CDR3 sequence: CASSYSPLAGGTDTQYF.

The chain is built from TRBV5-1 and TRBJ2-3; TCRdb reports TRBD2, a call that lacks DNA to check it against. Germline CDR1 SGHRS, CDR2 YFSETQ. This CDR3 is 16 amino acids long. Here the CDR3 reads CASSLVAGGPTDTQYF.

CDR3 region: CSARGTSELGEQFF. The genes are TRBV20-1 and TRBJ2-1; without DNA, the TCRdb call of TRBD2 cannot be checked. The CDR3 runs to 14 residues. The V gene's germline CDR1 is DFQATT and CDR2 SNEGSKA (reference sequence).

The gene calls are TRBV5-1 and TRBJ1-2; TCRdb's D call, TRBD1, is unchecked because there is no DNA. Germline-derived CDR1 and CDR2 are SGHRS and YFSETQ. This CDR3 region has 15 residues. CDR3 sequence reads: CASSYEGQGISGYTF.

This rearrangement joins TRBV25-1 to TRBJ1-6. There are 16 residues in the CDR3. The germline V gene encodes CDR1 MGHDK and CDR2 SYGVNS. This CDR3 is CASSELGSATNSPLHF.

The V and J genes are TRBV5-1 and TRBJ2-1; lacking DNA, the TRBD1 call made by TCRdb goes unchecked. Germline lookup yields CDR1 SGHRS and CDR2 YFSETQ. The length of the CDR3 is 15 residues. The chain's CDR3 is CASSLGQGSVNEQFF.

The J gene is TRBJ2-3, the V gene TRBV7-9; checking the TCRdb D call of TRBD1 is not possible without DNA. The CDR3 length is 16 residues. From germline, CDR1 is SEHNR and CDR2 FQNEAQ (reference sequence). Here the CDR3 reads CASSSPRGGALDTQYF.

The V gene is TRBV10-3, the J gene TRBJ2-3; as DNA is missing, the TRBD2 call by TCRdb cannot be tested. Looked up from germline, CDR1 is ENHRY and CDR2 is SYGVKD. The CDR3 is 13 amino acids. The CDR3 reads CAIGSSGSDTQYF.

The chain uses TRBV5-1 and TRBJ2-2; TCRdb gives TRBD2 as the D gene, but with no DNA this cannot be confirmed. Germline V gene sequence: CDR1 SGHRS, CDR2 YFSETQ. The CDR3 is 16 amino acids. The chain's CDR3 is CASSHTSGVNTGELFF.